This TCR beta chain was captured in a study of cytomegalovirus exposure and HLA in healthy donors. General observations from the study: Researchers catalogued approximately 170 TCR beta chains as cytomegalovirus-associated.

Profiling relied on immunoSEQ multiplex PCR, and the TCRdb table lists in-frame clones only, not all of them. This table has 150,000 to 200,000 clones, 84% appearing once. Looked up from germline, CDR1 is SGHVS and CDR2 is FNYEAQ. V was cut by 5 bases and J by 6 bases, with 9 bases left in between. This CDR3 is built from 12 residues. Worth noting for this clone: Its antigen is as yet unknown.

This receptor was obtained from a young man in good health and CMV-seropositive. The V call is TRBV7-6, the J call TRBJ2-3, with D hard to call. The sequencing input was PBMCs. CDR3 protein: CASSPPRDTQYF. The DNA of the CDR3 is TGTGCCAGCAGCCCCCCGCGGGATACGCAGTATTTT.